The 14 T cell receptor beta chains reported below all come from one sample, sequenced in a study of cytomegalovirus exposure and HLA in healthy donors. The PCR used 60 Vbeta and 13 Jbeta primers. The data were produced by immunoSEQ multiplex PCR, yet TCRdb's version contains in-frame clones alone and is incomplete. The repertoire holds about 83,000 clones, with under 80% as singletons. The material sequenced was PBMCs. The source is a man aged 18 to 30 in good health and CMV-seropositive.

The V and J genes are TRBV18 and TRBJ2-7, with TRBD2 matching 12 bases. J gave up 3 bases and V 3 bases, and 9 bases lay outside the gene matches. There are 17 residues in the CDR3. The germline V gene encodes CDR1 KGHSH and CDR2 LQKENI. For the CDR3, the DNA is TGTGCCAGCTCACCTCTAGCGGGAGGGTCCCGCCTCTACGAGCAGTACTTC. Its protein product is CASSPLAGGSRLYEQYF.

This chain connects TRBV9 to TRBJ2-6; D is perhaps TRBD1 (5 bases). Between the trimmed V and J ends, which lost 7 bases and 1 base, there was a span of 18 bases. Germline lookup yields CDR1 SGDLS and CDR2 YYNGEE. CDR3 length: 17 residues. The CDR3, as DNA: TGTGCCAGCCTTAGGGGCCTCAAAGTTTCTGGGGCCAACGTCCTGACTTTC. Its protein product is CASLRGLKVSGANVLTF.

The chain recombines TRBV9 with TRBJ1-5, with a weak D call TRBD1 (6 bases). This CDR3 has 15 amino acids. The V end was cut by 5 bases, the J end by 3 bases, with 15 bases between. The germline V gene encodes CDR1 SGDLS and CDR2 YYNGEE. The CDR3 spells CASSVNGQFNQPQHF. Here the CDR3 DNA reads TGTGCCAGCAGTGTCAACGGACAGTTCAATCAGCCCCAGCATTTT. Full variable domain (remainder filled in from reference TRBV9 and TRBJ1-5): DSGVTQTPKHLITATGQRVTLRCSPRSGDLSVYWYQQSLDQGLQFLIQYYNGEERAKGNILERFSAQQFPDLHSELNLSSLELGDSALYFCASSVNGQFNQPQHFGDGTRLSIL.

V usage is TRBV2 and J usage is TRBJ2-7; the D is unclear. There are 11 residues in the CDR3. From germline, CDR1 is SNHLY and CDR2 FYNNEI. The V end was cut by 6 bases, the J end by 3 bases, with 6 bases between. CDR3 nucleotide sequence: TGTGCCAGCAGGGAGCTCTACGAGCAGTACTTC. Amino acid sequence: CASRELYEQYF.

The V call is TRBV9, the J call TRBJ2-1; 11 bases match TRBD2. The J segment lost 6 bases and the V segment lost 3 bases, leaving 5 bases of the junction unmatched. CDR1 and CDR2 from the germline V gene are SGDLS and YYNGEE. The CDR3 has 15 residues. The DNA of the CDR3 is TGTGCCAGCAGCGCCACTAGCGGGAGAGGCAATGAGCAGTTCTTC. The encoded protein is CASSATSGRGNEQFF.

The V and J genes are TRBV7-9 and TRBJ2-1; 12 bases fit TRBD2. Germline V gene data show CDR1 as SEHNR and CDR2 as FQNEAQ (reference sequence). The V and J ends lost 8 bases and 9 bases, in that order; junction bases with no gene match: 5. The CDR3 length is 13 residues. In DNA, the CDR3 is TGTGCCAGCGGCGGACTAGCGGGACCTGAGCAGTTCTTC. Protein product: CASGGLAGPEQFF.

V gene TRBV2 combines with J gene TRBJ2-1; maybe TRBD1 (6 bases). V dropped 5 bases and J dropped 2 bases, with 16 bases sitting between them. There are 16 residues in the CDR3. Germline CDR1 reads SNHLY; CDR2 reads FYNNEI. The CDR3 DNA reads TGTGCCAGCAGTATTACGACAGGTGGCACCTACAATGAGCAGTTCTTC. This sequence encodes CASSITTGGTYNEQFF.

The V and J genes are TRBV7-2 and TRBJ1-5; D gene unclear. Germline loops: CDR1 SGHTA, CDR2 FQGNSA. This CDR3 has 13 residues. V gave up 2 bases and J gave up 4 bases, with 6 bases separating them. In nucleotides, the CDR3 is TGTGCCAGCAGCTTATCCCAAAATCAGCCCCAGCATTTT. It codes for CASSLSQNQPQHF. The entire variable domain, with the rest obtained from reference TRBV7-2 and TRBJ1-5, is as follows: GAGVSQSPSNKVTEKGKDVELRCDPISGHTALYWYRQSLGQGLEFLIYFQGNSAPDKSGLPSDRFSAERTGGSVSTLTIQRTQQEDSAVYLCASSLSQNQPQHFGDGTRLSIL.

The chain employs TRBV4-1 and TRBJ1-1, with a weak D call TRBD1 (6 bases). The CDR3 runs to 16 residues. Trimming took 5 bases from V and 4 from J, leaving 20 bases between them. Germline values: CDR1 MGHRA, CDR2 YSYEKL. CDR3 bases: TGCGCCAGCAGCATTTTCCGGGACACCCTAGCCACTGAAGCTTTCTTT. It is translated as CASSIFRDTLATEAFF.

The rearrangement links TRBV18 to TRBJ1-2; D gene uncertain. The CDR3 totals 13 residues. V was trimmed by 1 base and J by 8 bases, leaving 11 bases between them. The germline CDR1 and CDR2 sequences are KGHSH and LQKENI. DNA of the CDR3: TGTGCCAGCTCACCACGCAGGCGGGGAGGCTACACCTTC. As protein: CASSPRRRGGYTF.

J is TRBJ2-4 and V is TRBV29-1, with D uncertain. Germline CDR1 SQVTM, CDR2 ANQGSEA. The CDR3 runs 12 residues. The V end lost 7 bases, the J end lost 0 bases, and 7 bases lay between the germline ends. CDR3 DNA sequence: TGCAGCGGGAGACTAGCCAAAAACATTCAGTACTTC. This translates into CSGRLAKNIQYF. Using reference TRBV29-1 and TRBJ2-4 for the parts outside the CDR3, the full variable domain is SAVISQKPSRDICQRGTSLTIQCQVDSQVTMMFWYRQQPGQSLTLIATANQGSEATYESGFVIDKFPISRPNLTFSTLTVSNMSPEDSSIYLCSGRLAKNIQYFGAGTRLSVL.

The chain joins TRBV6-1 to TRBJ1-5; D is undetermined. This CDR3 comprises 16 residues. In germline, CDR1 is MNHNS, CDR2 SASEGT. The V end was cut by 2 bases, the J end by 0 bases, with 11 bases between. The CDR3: CASSERPRISNQPQHF. The CDR3 region has the DNA TGTGCCAGCAGTGAAAGGCCGCGGATTAGCAATCAGCCCCAGCATTTT.

The rearrangement joins TRBV6-6 to TRBJ2-2, with TRBD2 identical over 8 bases. CDR3 length equals 15 residues. V shed 10 bases and J 2 bases; nucleotides not matched to a gene: 9. Looked up from germline, CDR1 is MNHNY and CDR2 is SVGAGI (reference sequence). The CDR3 coding sequence is TGTGCCACTCTAACGGGGGGGGCCAACACCGGGGAGCTGTTTTTT. Translating gives CATLTGGANTGELFF.

This chain links TRBV6-4 with TRBJ2-7; D perhaps matches TRBD2 (5 bases). The CDR3 length is 16 residues. Trimming left V 0 bases short and J 3 bases short, with 15 bases between. The V gene's germline CDR1 is MRHNA and CDR2 SNTAGT. The CDR3 protein is CASSDSRRADYYEQYF. CDR3 bases: TGTGCCAGCAGTGACTCAAGGCGGGCGGATTACTACGAGCAGTACTTC.